A selection of T cell receptor beta chains follows, all from one sample in a study of graft-versus-host responses after intestinal transplantation. These TCRs' antigens remain unknown. Profiling relied on immunoSEQ multiplex PCR, and the TCRdb table lists in-frame clones only, not all of them. The table has about 94,000 clones, roughly nine tenths seen once. Source: unstimulated CD8+ T cells sorted from spleen or lymph node cells, taken before intestinal transplant. The receptor source for this set is a human donor who received an intestinal transplant. CDR3s include the opening cysteine and the closing phenylalanine or tryptophan.

j_call,v_call,cdr3_aa
TRBJ2-7,TRBV15,CATSSEGQVGYEQYF
TRBJ1-1,TRBV29-1,CSVQGRRTEAFF
TRBJ1-2,TRBV27,CASSPGTGGIYGYTF
TRBJ2-5,TRBV11-2,CASSMGTGGPEETQYF
TRBJ2-7,TRBV7-9,CASSTGTGGYEQYF
TRBJ2-7,TRBV28,CASSYPDRGLAGGWSSYEQYF
TRBJ2-1,TRBV2,CASNSGRGYNEQFF
TRBJ1-2,TRBV14,CASSPGVYGYTF
TRBJ1-2,TRBV6-5,CASSYSSAINYGYTF
TRBJ2-1,TRBV5-6,CASSLGQGFHEQFF
TRBJ1-2,TRBV30,CAWSETGGYGYTF
TRBJ2-2,TRBV7-9,CASSLVLYTGELFF
TRBJ2-3,TRBV6-5,CASSYSKKGDTDTQYF
TRBJ2-5,TRBV28,CASSSVAGRETQYF
TRBJ2-7,TRBV28,CASSLEGAGSEQYF
TRBJ2-7,TRBV9,CASSDSPITYEQYF
TRBJ2-7,TRBV5-1,CASSLERQAFSYEQYF
TRBJ2-7,TRBV6-5,CASSYSGTGGFEQYF
TRBJ1-2,TRBV5-1,CASSFGGADGYTF
TRBJ1-2,TRBV5-6,CASSLGRPGVGYTF
TRBJ1-6,TRBV9,CASSVGLGRHSPLHF
TRBJ1-1,TRBV29-1,CSVEILDTKNTEAFF
TRBJ2-1,TRBV4-1,CASSQAAGVGNEQFF
TRBJ2-3,TRBV7-8,CASSLDGRGQYF
TRBJ2-1,TRBV18,CASSHLPGGLGEQFF
TRBJ2-1,TRBV4-3,CASSQDQGAVQFF
TRBJ1-1,TRBV4-3,CASSTDRGSTEAFF
TRBJ2-1,TRBV7-2,CASSLGERGGPFFGNEQFF
TRBJ1-5,TRBV4-1,CASSPGEGVSQPQHF
TRBJ1-3,TRBV9,CASSPDLLFAGGSGNTIYF
TRBJ2-7,TRBV6-5,CASSSLPGYHEQYF
TRBJ2-5,TRBV2,CASRGLAEETQYF
TRBJ2-7,TRBV19,CASSIQASGVSYEQYF
TRBJ2-5,TRBV5-4,CASSRPGQGDVETQYF
TRBJ1-1,TRBV6-5,CASSYGQNTEAFF
TRBJ2-1,TRBV13,CASSSAGEGNEQFF
TRBJ2-7,TRBV9,CASSVGDRTYEQYF
TRBJ1-2,TRBV15,CATSRDPYGYTF
TRBJ1-1,TRBV14,CASSSRQGNTEAFF
TRBJ2-4,TRBV6-5,CASSIGRPGIQYF
TRBJ1-5,TRBV6-1,CASSALGGYQPQHF
.,TRBV11-2,CASSHGTGSYEQYF
TRBJ2-7,TRBV2,CASSEPLGQGPYYEQYF
TRBJ2-7,TRBV6-6,CASSGSSPTYEQYF
TRBJ2-3,TRBV4-1,CASSQDAQGENTQYF
TRBJ1-5,TRBV19,CASSTGQGPTTQHF
TRBJ1-5,TRBV6-5,CASSHRAQPQHF
TRBJ2-1,TRBV7-8,CASSLWDREVEEQFF
TRBJ2-2,TRBV19,CASRGQGEDTGELFF
TRBJ2-1,TRBV6-5,CASGIPSGRYNEQFF
TRBJ2-2,TRBV5-6,CASSLPGSSVTGELFF
TRBJ2-7,TRBV5-6,CASSLVQGSGEQYF
TRBJ2-1,TRBV4-1,CASSSTGGTEQFF
TRBJ1-1,TRBV9,CASSVGTGGMNTEAFF
TRBJ1-3,TRBV7-6,CASSRGGSGNTIYF
TRBJ1-6,TRBV11-2,CASEPGVSGNSPLHF
TRBJ1-1,TRBV5-6,CASSPVVNTEAFF